Listed here are 13 T cell receptor beta chains from one sample, sequenced in a study of shared clonotypes between healthy human individuals. Clones were read by immunoSEQ multiplex PCR, and TCRdb kept only the in-frame ones, dropping some. The sample consists of around 940,000 clones, approximately 80% of them appearing once. Sequencing used memory CD4+ T cells sorted from blood. The subset: CD45RA-negative fraction. These receptors all come from a man aged 18 to 29 in good health.

The chain recombines TRBV6-1 with TRBJ2-7, with 7 bases aligning to TRBD1. Germline trimming cut 1 base from V and 2 bases from J; bases unmatched to any gene: 2. Germline loops: CDR1 MNHNS, CDR2 SASEGT. CDR3 length equals 14 residues. The DNA of the CDR3 is TGTGCCAGCAGTGAAGAGACAGGGCCCTACGAGCAGTACTTC. Protein sequence: CASSEETGPYEQYF.

This rearrangement joins TRBV11-2 to TRBJ2-2; a possible D gene is TRBD1 (5 bases). Trimming cost V 6 bases and J 1 base, with 15 bases left between them. Germline CDR1 reads SGHAT; CDR2 reads FQNNGV. The CDR3 has 16 amino acids. DNA of the CDR3: TGTGCCAGCAGGTTCACAGGTGGCAAGAACACCGGGGAGCTGTTTTTT. Amino acid sequence: CASRFTGGKNTGELFF.

In this sample, this clone turned up a few times. Other DNA sequences in this specimen translate into the identical CDR3. This chain connects TRBV7-8 to TRBJ1-2; 9 bases are shared with TRBD1. Germline assignment: CDR1 SGHVS and CDR2 FQNEAQ. The CDR3 runs to 12 residues. The V segment lost 3 bases and the J segment 8 bases; nucleotides outside the gene matches: 1. CDR3 sequence reads: CASSLDRGGYTF. Written as DNA, the CDR3 is TGTGCCAGCAGCTTGGACAGGGGCGGCTACACCTTC.

Regarding this clone: The same CDR3 arises from other DNA sequences in this sample as well. V and J are TRBV20-1 and TRBJ2-1; the D is unclear. Germline-derived CDR1 and CDR2 are DFQATT and SNEGSKA (reference sequence). The CDR3 is made up of 11 amino acids. V lost 6 bases, J lost 6 bases, and 9 bases lay in between. The CDR3 region has the DNA TGCAGTGCCCTTAGAGGCAATGAGCAGTTCTTC. It encodes CSALRGNEQFF.

This clone was seen more than once but under ten times. The rearrangement links TRBV5-4 to TRBJ2-1; tentatively, D is TRBD1 (5 bases). The germline CDR1 and CDR2 sequences are SGHNT and YYREEE (reference sequence). This CDR3 comprises 15 residues. V was clipped by 1 base and J by 7 bases, with 15 bases between them. CDR3 coding DNA: TGTGCCAGCAGCTTGCCAGGGCCACAGAGGAATGAGCAGTTCTTC. It specifies CASSLPGPQRNEQFF.

V is TRBV9 and J is TRBJ1-1; D is uncertain. The germline V and J ends were trimmed by 1 base and 0 bases, with 4 bases remaining between them. CDR3 length: 13 residues. Germline lookup yields CDR1 SGDLS and CDR2 YYNGEE. CDR3 bases: TGTGCCAGCAGCGTACGGATGAACACTGAAGCTTTCTTT. Translating gives CASSVRMNTEAFF.

The CDR3 nucleotides are TGCGCCAGCAGCTTGGACAGGGGAGACACCATATATTTT. Its translation: CASSLDRGDTIYF. The chain couples TRBV5-1 to TRBJ1-3; 7 bases map to TRBD1. Germline lookup yields CDR1 SGHRS and CDR2 YFSETQ. The ends lost 0 bases at V and 8 bases at J; junction bases unmatched: 2. This CDR3 contains 13 residues.

V usage is TRBV7-2 and J usage is TRBJ2-2; D gene unclear. V lost 5 bases to trimming and J lost 1 base, with 20 bases between them. Per germline, CDR1 SGHTA and CDR2 FQGNSA. This CDR3 comprises 18 residues. CDR3 region: CASSLAPGSRVNTGELFF. The CDR3 DNA reads as TGTGCCAGCAGCCTCGCTCCCGGGTCTAGGGTGAACACCGGGGAGCTGTTTTTT.

The V and J genes are TRBV28 and TRBJ1-2; 8 bases map to TRBD1. From germline, CDR1 is MDHEN and CDR2 SYDVKM. Unmatched junction bases numbered 7, after V lost 7 bases and J lost 0 bases. This CDR3 has 15 amino acids. CDR3 DNA sequence: TGTGCCAGCACGGGCAGGGGGCTCCCTAACTATGGCTACACCTTC. Amino acid sequence: CASTGRGLPNYGYTF.

The chain links TRBV5-6 to TRBJ2-3; no clear D. Trimming cost V 1 base and J 5 bases, with 8 bases left between them. Germline CDR1 and CDR2: SGHDT and YYEEEE. The CDR3 is 13 residues long. As DNA, the CDR3 is TGTGCCAGCAGCTTGCATGGTGTAGATACGCAGTATTTT. Protein sequence: CASSLHGVDTQYF.

A note on this clone: Distinct nucleotide sequences in the sample also encode this CDR3. The chain carries TRBV6-1 and TRBJ2-2; D may be TRBD2 (7 bases). The CDR3 length is 15 residues. Trimming took off 4 bases at V and 5 bases at J, with 14 bases between the two ends. The germline gives CDR1 MNHNS, CDR2 SASEGT. The CDR3 sequence is CASSVGGRGTGELFF. In DNA, the CDR3 is TGTGCCAGCAGTGTGGGGGGGCGCGGGACCGGGGAGCTGTTTTTT.

The gene calls are TRBV14 and TRBJ2-5; perhaps TRBD2 as D (6 bases). Germline lookup yields CDR1 SGHDN and CDR2 FVKESK. V dropped 4 bases and J dropped 2 bases, with 14 bases sitting between them. The CDR3 has 15 amino acids. CDR3 protein: CASSLILALQETQYF. The CDR3 DNA is TGTGCCAGCAGCCTAATTCTAGCGCTACAAGAGACCCAGTACTTC. Full variable domain (rest looked up from reference TRBV14 and TRBJ2-5): EAGVTQFPSHSVIEKGQTVTLRCDPISGHDNLYWYRRVMGKEIKFLLHFVKESKQDESGMPNNRFLAERTGGTYSTLKVQPAELEDSGVYFCASSLILALQETQYFGPGTRLLVL.

This clone occurred a few times. The chain has TRBV10-3 and TRBJ2-7; 14 bases align to TRBD2. This CDR3 region has 13 residues. Germline-derived CDR1 and CDR2 are ENHRY and SYGVKD. V lost 11 bases, J lost 3 bases, and 3 bases stayed unmatched. This chain's CDR3 is CAAGTSGSYEQYF. The CDR3 DNA reads TGTGCCGCGGGGACTAGCGGGAGCTACGAGCAGTACTTC.